The 17 T cell receptor beta chains presented below share a single source sample, sequenced in a study of cytomegalovirus exposure and HLA in healthy donors. It was with 60 Vbeta and 13 Jbeta primers that the PCR ran. The data were produced by immunoSEQ multiplex PCR, yet TCRdb's version contains in-frame clones alone and is incomplete. The sample holds approximately 100,000 clones. Sequenced input: PBMCs. Receptors were obtained from a man between 50 and 59 years old in good health and CMV-seropositive.

The V call is TRBV29-1, the J call TRBJ2-4, with TRBD1 identical over 7 bases. J was trimmed by 3 bases and V by 6 bases; bases with no gene match: 8. The CDR3 length is 14 residues. Germline V CDR1 and CDR2: SQVTM, ANQGSEA. The CDR3 reads CSVVTGRGKNIQYF. In DNA, the CDR3 is TGCAGCGTCGTGACAGGGCGAGGCAAAAACATTCAGTACTTC.

The J gene is TRBJ1-5, the V gene TRBV12-5; 10 positions match TRBD1. The length of the CDR3 is 17 residues. Germline lookup yields CDR1 LGHNT and CDR2 FRNRAP. V was pared by 1 base and J by 10 bases, with 13 bases of the junction left unmatched. As DNA, the CDR3 is TGTGCTAGTGGTTTGGGCCCGGGACAGGGGAGCTCCAACCCCCAGCATTTT. Residues: CASGLGPGQGSSNPQHF.

The chain carries TRBV4-3 and TRBJ1-2; perhaps TRBD1 as D (5 bases). V was shortened by 0 bases and J by 6 bases, with 17 bases between the two germline ends. The CDR3 has 16 amino acids. Per germline, CDR1 LGHNA and CDR2 YSLEER. In DNA, the CDR3 is TGCGCCAGCAGCCAAGAGAACCGCGGGACCTACCATGGCTACACCTTC. Its protein is CASSQENRGTYHGYTF.

This chain links TRBV6-6 with TRBJ2-3; no clear D gene. V was clipped by 4 bases and J by 1 base, with 6 bases between them. The CDR3 length is 13 residues. Germline V CDR1 and CDR2: MNHNY, SVGAGI (reference sequence). CDR3 protein: CASSWAGTDTQYF. The CDR3 DNA reads as TGTGCCAGCAGTTGGGCAGGCACAGATACGCAGTATTTT.

The V and J genes are TRBV30 and TRBJ2-2, with 14 bases aligning to TRBD2. The V gene's germline CDR1 is GTSNPN and CDR2 SVGIG (reference sequence). Germline trimming cut 5 bases from V and 6 bases from J; bases unmatched to any gene: 2. There are 14 residues in the CDR3. The CDR3 is CAWGTSGSAGELFF. CDR3 bases: TGTGCCTGGGGGACTAGCGGGAGTGCCGGGGAGCTGTTTTTT.

This chain uses TRBV7-9 with TRBJ2-3, with a weak D call TRBD2 (5 bases). The CDR3 is 13 residues long. Trimming took off 5 bases at V and 3 bases at J, with 9 bases between the two ends. Germline CDR1 reads SEHNR; CDR2 reads FQNEAQ (reference sequence). The CDR3 here is CASSPTSTDTQYF. The CDR3 DNA follows: TGTGCCAGCAGCCCAACTAGTACAGATACGCAGTATTTT.

CDR3 sequence (DNA): TGTGCCAGCAGTTGGGGACTCAAGAACACCGGGGAGCTGTTTTTT. Its translation: CASSWGLKNTGELFF. The V gene is TRBV27, the J gene TRBJ2-2; a weak D match, TRBD2 (6 bases). The CDR3 sequence is 15 residues long. In germline, CDR1 is MNHEY, CDR2 SMNVEV (reference sequence). The V end was cut by 4 bases, the J end by 1 base, with 10 bases between.

The chain joins TRBV4-3 to TRBJ1-1; 8 nucleotides line up with TRBD1. V trimming: 0 bases; J trimming: 4 bases; junction bases outside the gene matches: 4. Germline V gene lookup returns CDR1 LGHNA and CDR2 YSLEER. The CDR3 runs 15 residues. CDR3 in DNA: TGCGCCAGCAGCCAAGAAACAGGGGGTGGCACTGAAGCTTTCTTT. Translated: CASSQETGGGTEAFF.

J is TRBJ1-1 and V is TRBV11-3; the D gene is possibly TRBD1 (5 bases). CDR1 SGHNT and CDR2 YENEEA come from the germline V gene. CDR3 length: 15 amino acids. Trimming pared 4 bases from V and 1 base from J, leaving 13 bases between. This CDR3 reads CASSSLGAGNTEAFF. CDR3 coding DNA: TGTGCCAGCAGCTCACTTGGGGCAGGGAACACTGAAGCTTTCTTT.

V usage is TRBV29-1 and J usage is TRBJ2-3, with a tentative D call TRBD1 (7 bases). Germline V CDR1 and CDR2: SQVTM, ANQGSEA. V was cut by 6 bases and J by 7 bases, with 17 bases left in between. This CDR3 region has 13 residues. In DNA, the CDR3 is TGCAGCGTCGGGGGTGACAGGGCGAATACGCAGTATTTT. It specifies CSVGGDRANTQYF.

The rearrangement joins TRBV4-3 to TRBJ2-7; 9 bases are shared with TRBD2. The V segment lost 1 base and the J segment 3 bases; nucleotides outside the gene matches: 1. Germline assignment: CDR1 LGHNA and CDR2 YSLEER. CDR3 length: 14 residues. CDR3 coding DNA: TGCGCCAGCAGCCAAGGTAGCGGGAGCTACGAGCAGTACTTC. This codes for CASSQGSGSYEQYF.

This chain links TRBV5-4 with TRBJ1-3, with 7 bases fitting TRBD1. Trimming at V came to 3 bases and at J to 4 bases, leaving 7 bases not matched to a gene. There are 15 residues in the CDR3. Germline V gives CDR1 SGHNT, CDR2 YYREEE (reference sequence). CDR3 sequence: CASSSALTGGNTIYF. As DNA, the CDR3 is TGTGCCAGCAGCTCGGCGTTGACAGGGGGAAACACCATATATTTT.

This chain connects TRBV4-1 to TRBJ1-3, with D unclear. This CDR3 is 15 amino acids long. V lost 0 bases to trimming and J lost 7 bases, with 13 bases between them. Germline V gene sequence: CDR1 MGHRA, CDR2 YSYEKL. The CDR3 loop reads CASSQEGHWENTIYF. The CDR3 DNA is TGCGCCAGCAGCCAAGAAGGCCACTGGGAGAACACCATATATTTT.

The rearrangement joins TRBV4-2 to TRBJ2-4; 10 bases are a match to TRBD2. After removal of 0 bases from V and 3 bases from J, the junction contained 8 bases not matched to a gene. The germline gives CDR1 LGHNA, CDR2 YNFKEQ. This CDR3 has 18 residues. The CDR3 nucleotides read TGTGCCAGCAGCCAAGATTCTAGCGGGAGTCAAGGCAAAAACATTCAGTACTTC. Its protein is CASSQDSSGSQGKNIQYF.

Points on this clone: At one boundary the junction diverges from the germline segment, which might be a read error. For the CDR3, the DNA is TGTGCTAGCAGCTTCGAGCCGACTAGTCACGAGCAGTTCTTC. This codes for CASSFEPTSHEQFF. The rearrangement uses TRBV7-7 and TRBJ2-1, with D possibly being TRBD2 (6 bases). CDR3 size: 14 residues. In germline, CDR1 is SSHAT, CDR2 FNYEAQ (reference sequence).

This chain connects TRBV4-3 to TRBJ2-2; 8 bases fit TRBD1. With V trimmed by 1 base and J by 5 bases, 3 bases remained unmatched. The CDR3 is made up of 15 amino acids. The germline gives CDR1 LGHNA, CDR2 YSLEER. This CDR3 reads CASSQGTGRTGELFF. In DNA form, the CDR3 reads TGCGCCAGCAGCCAAGGGACAGGGCGGACCGGGGAGCTGTTTTTT.

The chain is built from TRBV12-5 and TRBJ2-1, with a tentative D call TRBD2 (6 bases). Germline V gene lookup returns CDR1 LGHNT and CDR2 FRNRAP. This CDR3 region has 16 residues. Trimming shortened V by 6 bases and J by 2 bases, and 17 bases separated the two germline ends. The DNA for the CDR3 is TGTGCTAGTGGCCCCTCCTTAGCGGATACCTACAATGAGCAGTTCTTC. Amino acids: CASGPSLADTYNEQFF.